This is a list of T cell receptor beta chains from one sample in a study of PD-1 blockade in classical Hodgkin lymphoma. Generated by immunoSEQ multiplex PCR, the TCRdb table keeps only in-frame clones and is missing some. The table has around 60,000 clones, approximately 92% seen once. Sequenced material: peripheral blood mononuclear cells (PBMCs), taken before the fourth cycle of nivolumab. These receptors were obtained from a human donor with classical Hodgkin lymphoma. Both conserved end residues are part of each CDR3. Each record gives: J gene, D gene, clone size, V gene, CDR3 DNA, CDR3 protein. A D gene is named only where the DNA matches it firmly. Size values are once, few and many counts, or a class for expanded clones, and some rows have none.

>TRBJ1-1|.|.|TRBV19
TGTGCCAGTAGTGAAGCAGCGATAACCATGAACACTGAAGCTTTCTTT
CASSEAAITMNTEAFF
>TRBJ2-7|.|.|TRBV7-9
TGTGCCAGCAGCTTAAACTACGAGCAGTACTTC
CASSLNYEQYF
>TRBJ2-1|.|.|TRBV11-2
TGTGCCAGCAGCTTAGTGTCAGCTTACAATGAGCAGTTCTTC
CASSLVSAYNEQFF
>TRBJ1-4|TRBD1|.|TRBV30
TGTGCCTGGACCCGACAGGGATTTGCAACTAATGAAAAACTGTTTTTT
CAWTRQGFATNEKLFF
>TRBJ2-5|TRBD2|once|TRBV28
TGTGCCAGCAGTTTCATGGGGACTAGCAGCGAGTCCCAGTACTTC
CASSFMGTSSESQYF
>TRBJ1-1|.|.|TRBV5-1
TGCGCCAGCAGCTTGGGTCCGAGGGACACTGAAGCTTTCTTT
CASSLGPRDTEAFF
>TRBJ1-1|TRBD1|.|TRBV5-6
TGTGCCAGCAGCTTGCCCTTTTGGACAGGGGTTACTGAAGCTTTCTTT
CASSLPFWTGVTEAFF
>TRBJ2-1|.|few|TRBV18
TGTGCCAGCTCACCACATCCCGCTAGGGTGGGTGAGCAGTTCTTC
CASSPHPARVGEQFF
>TRBJ2-7|TRBD1|.|TRBV5-1
TGCGCCAGCAGCTTCACCGGGACAGTGTACGAGCAGTACTTC
CASSFTGTVYEQYF
>TRBJ2-7|.|.|TRBV2
TGTGCCAGCACTCTTACCTACGAGCAGTACTTC
CASTLTYEQYF
>TRBJ1-5|.|.|TRBV4-1
TGCGCCAGCAGCCAAGGGACCTATCAGCCCCAGCATTTT
CASSQGTYQPQHF
>TRBJ2-5|TRBD2|.|TRBV12-5
TGTGCTAGTGGATTCCAAACGCCGGCTAGCGGGGGGTCGGAGACCCAGTACTTC
CASGFQTPASGGSETQYF
>TRBJ2-7|TRBD2|.|TRBV4-1
TGCGCCAGCAGCCAAGAAGCCCCCTTCCAGCGGGAGGGCCGCGAGCAGTACTTC
CASSQEAPFQREGREQYF
>TRBJ2-7|.|.|TRBV4-1
TGCGCCAGCAGCCCGAGTAAGGGTTCCCACGAGCAGTACTTC
CASSPSKGSHEQYF
>TRBJ2-7|.|.|TRBV7-6
TGTGCCAGCAGCTTAGCGGGGTTCCACGAGCAGTACTTC
CASSLAGFHEQYF
>TRBJ2-2|TRBD2|.|TRBV9
TGTGCCAGCAGCGTAGGAGCGGGGGCCTATACGAACACCGGGGAGCTGTTTTTT
CASSVGAGAYTNTGELFF
>TRBJ2-2|TRBD1|.|TRBV18
TGTGCCAGCTCATCGGGACAGGGGACCGGGGAGCTGTTTTTT
CASSSGQGTGELFF
>TRBJ2-7|.|.|TRBV28
TGTGCCAGCAGTTTAGAGCTGTCCTACGAGCAGTACTTC
CASSLELSYEQYF
>TRBJ2-1|.|once|TRBV28
TGTGCCAGCAGTCTTTCCCGCCTTTACTACAATGAGCAGTTCTTC
CASSLSRLYYNEQFF
>TRBJ1-4|TRBD1|.|TRBV30
TGTGCCTGGAAAGACAGGGGGCGTTCTAATGAAAAACTGTTTTTT
CAWKDRGRSNEKLFF
>TRBJ1-3|TRBD1|once|TRBV4-1
TGCGCCAGCAGCCAAGTAAGCAGGGGGCTGTCGGGAAACACCATATATTTT
CASSQVSRGLSGNTIYF
>TRBJ2-1|.|.|TRBV5-1
TGCGCCAGCAGCTTGGGGGCGGGAAGAACAGATGAGCAGTTCTTC
CASSLGAGRTDEQFF
>TRBJ2-3|.|.|TRBV18
TGTGCCAGCTCACCAATCCCCAGTACAGATACGCAGTATTTT
CASSPIPSTDTQYF
>TRBJ1-5|.|.|TRBV6-1
TGTGCCAGCAGTGATATTCTTGGACAGCCCCAGCATTTT
CASSDILGQPQHF
>TRBJ2-7|.|.|TRBV5-1
TGCGCCAGCCGGACAGAGGGCTCCTACGAGCAGTACTTC
CASRTEGSYEQYF
>TRBJ2-3|.|.|TRBV7-7
TGTGCCAGCGGCCCCTTGGGCGTAACTAGCACAGATACGCAGTATTTT
CASGPLGVTSTDTQYF
>TRBJ1-3|.|.|TRBV2
TGTGCCAGCAGTGAGTGGGGTCAGGGGCACTCTGGAAACACCATATATTTT
CASSEWGQGHSGNTIYF
>TRBJ2-7|.|.|TRBV4-2
TGTGCCAGCAGCCAAGAATATGGATACGAGCAGTACTTC
CASSQEYGYEQYF
>TRBJ1-6|.|.|TRBV10-2
TGCGCCAGCAGTCCAGGGGTTTCACCCCTCCACTTT
CASSPGVSPLHF
>TRBJ2-5|TRBD2|.|TRBV13
TGTGCCAGCAGCTTAGGACTAGCGGGGCAAGAGACCCAGTACTTC
CASSLGLAGQETQYF
>TRBJ2-1|TRBD2|.|TRBV7-6
TGTGCCAGCAGCTTAAAGGGGGGTCCTAGCGGGGCCTACAATGAGCAGTTCTTC
CASSLKGGPSGAYNEQFF
>TRBJ1-6|.|.|TRBV6-6
TGTGCCAGCAGTTACGGACAGATCAATTCACCCCTCCACTTT
CASSYGQINSPLHF
>TRBJ1-4|TRBD1|.|TRBV19
TGTGCCAGTAGCCGAGGGACAGGGGGCGCGGGTAATGAAAAACTGTTTTTT
CASSRGTGGAGNEKLFF
>TRBJ2-3|TRBD1|.|TRBV6-1
TGTGCCAGCAATGACAGGGGGTCCACAGATACGCAGTATTTT
CASNDRGSTDTQYF
>TRBJ2-7|.|.|TRBV27
TGTGCCAGCAGTTTATCACAGCCGAACTACGAGCAGTACTTC
CASSLSQPNYEQYF
>TRBJ2-5|.|.|TRBV28
TGTGCCACCAGTTTACAGGCTCGTTGGGAGACCCAGTACTTC
CATSLQARWETQYF
>TRBJ1-1|.|.|TRBV5-1
TGCGCCAGCCGAACAGTTAACACTGAAGCTTTCTTT
CASRTVNTEAFF
>TRBJ1-5|TRBD1|.|TRBV4-1
TGCGCCAGCAGCCAATCGGGGACAGGTACCACTCAGCCCCAGCATTTT
CASSQSGTGTTQPQHF
>TRBJ1-5|.|.|TRBV10-3
TGTGCCATCAGTGAGTCTGGGGGGGGGCAGCCCCAGCATTTT
CAISESGGGQPQHF
>TRBJ2-3|.|.|TRBV4-1
TGCGCCAGCAGCCAGGAACAGGGCGCAGATACGCAGTATTTT
CASSQEQGADTQYF
>TRBJ2-5|TRBD1|.|TRBV5-1
TGCGCCAGCAGCTTGACAGGGGTCGAGACCCAGTACTTC
CASSLTGVETQYF
>TRBJ2-1|.|.|TRBV7-3
TGTGCCAGCAGCTTAACTAGGAACAATGAGCAGTTCTTC
CASSLTRNNEQFF
>TRBJ2-3|.|.|TRBV6-6
TGTGCCAGCAGTTACGGAGGGGGGAGCACAGATACGCAGTATTTT
CASSYGGGSTDTQYF
>TRBJ2-7|.|.|TRBV18
TGTGCCAGCTCACCGCTAGGTTACGAGCAGTACTTC
CASSPLGYEQYF
>TRBJ1-5|TRBD1|.|TRBV2
TGTGCCAGCAGTGAAGAGGGACAGGGCAATCAGCCCCAGCATTTT
CASSEEGQGNQPQHF
>TRBJ1-1|.|.|TRBV13
TGTGCCAGCAGCGAGGCGGGGGCAGGTACTGAAGCTTTCTTT
CASSEAGAGTEAFF
>TRBJ2-3|.|.|TRBV4-1
TGCGCCAGCAGCCAACGCGACAGGCTCACAGATACGCAGTATTTT
CASSQRDRLTDTQYF
>TRBJ1-1|TRBD1|few|TRBV19
TGTGCCAGTAGGAGACAGGGGAACACTGAAGCTTTCTTT
CASRRQGNTEAFF
>TRBJ1-1|.|.|TRBV5-1
TGCGCCAGCAGCTTGGGACAAGGGACCTCGACTGAAGCTTTCTTT
CASSLGQGTSTEAFF
>TRBJ2-7|TRBD2|.|TRBV20-1
TGCAGTGCTGAGCGGGACTACGAGCAGTACTTC
CSAERDYEQYF
>TRBJ1-2|.|.|TRBV4-1
TGCGCCAGCAGCCAAGATCAATCCAGCTATGGCTACACCTTC
CASSQDQSSYGYTF
>TRBJ2-5|.|.|TRBV18
TGTGCCAGCTCACCATCGAAGGGACTTCAAGAGACCCAGTACTTC
CASSPSKGLQETQYF
>TRBJ1-5|TRBD1|.|TRBV5-8
TGTGCCAGCAGCTCGGAGGACAGGGCTCAGCCCCAGCATTTT
CASSSEDRAQPQHF